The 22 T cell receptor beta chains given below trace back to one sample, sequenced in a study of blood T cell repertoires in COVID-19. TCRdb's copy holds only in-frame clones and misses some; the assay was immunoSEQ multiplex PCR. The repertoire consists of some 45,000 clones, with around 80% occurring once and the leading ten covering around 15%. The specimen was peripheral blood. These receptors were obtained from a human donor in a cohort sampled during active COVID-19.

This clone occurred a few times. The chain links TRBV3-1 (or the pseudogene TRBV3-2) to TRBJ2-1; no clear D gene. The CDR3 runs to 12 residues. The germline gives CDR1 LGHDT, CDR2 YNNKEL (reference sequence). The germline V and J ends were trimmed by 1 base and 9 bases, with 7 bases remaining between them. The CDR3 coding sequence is TGTGCCAGCAGCCAAGTTAGAACTGAGCAGTTCTTC. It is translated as CASSQVRTEQFF.

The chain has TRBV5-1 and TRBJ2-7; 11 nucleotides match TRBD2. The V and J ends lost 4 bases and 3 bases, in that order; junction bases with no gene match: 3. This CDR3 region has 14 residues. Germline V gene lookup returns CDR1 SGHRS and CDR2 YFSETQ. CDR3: CASSQGTSGYEQYF. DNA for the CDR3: TGCGCCAGCAGCCAAGGGACTAGCGGCTACGAGCAGTACTTC.

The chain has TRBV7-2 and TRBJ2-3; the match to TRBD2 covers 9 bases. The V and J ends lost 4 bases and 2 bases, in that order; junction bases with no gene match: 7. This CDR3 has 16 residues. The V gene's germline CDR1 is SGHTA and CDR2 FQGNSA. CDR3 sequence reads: CASSWASGKNTDTQYF. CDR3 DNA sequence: TGTGCCAGCAGCTGGGCTAGCGGGAAAAACACAGATACGCAGTATTTT.

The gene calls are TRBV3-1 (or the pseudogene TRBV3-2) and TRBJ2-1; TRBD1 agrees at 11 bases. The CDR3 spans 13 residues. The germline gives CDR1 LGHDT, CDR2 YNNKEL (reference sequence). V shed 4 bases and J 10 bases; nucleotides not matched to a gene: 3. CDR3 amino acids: CASSRGQGVEQFF. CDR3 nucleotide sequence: TGTGCCAGCAGCCGGGGACAGGGGGTGGAGCAGTTCTTC.

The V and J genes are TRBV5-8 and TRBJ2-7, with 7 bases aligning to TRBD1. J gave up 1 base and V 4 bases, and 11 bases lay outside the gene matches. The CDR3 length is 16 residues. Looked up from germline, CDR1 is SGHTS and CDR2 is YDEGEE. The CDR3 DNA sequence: TGTGCCAGCAGCGAGATGACAGGGAGTTCTTCCTACGAGCAGTACTTC. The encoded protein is CASSEMTGSSSYEQYF. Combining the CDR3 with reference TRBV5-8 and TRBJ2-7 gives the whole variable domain EAGVTQSPTHLIKTRGQQATLRCSPISGHTSVYWYQQALGLGLQFLLWYDEGEERNRGNFPPRFSGRQFPNYSSELNVNALELEDSALYLCASSEMTGSSSYEQYFGPGTRLTVT.

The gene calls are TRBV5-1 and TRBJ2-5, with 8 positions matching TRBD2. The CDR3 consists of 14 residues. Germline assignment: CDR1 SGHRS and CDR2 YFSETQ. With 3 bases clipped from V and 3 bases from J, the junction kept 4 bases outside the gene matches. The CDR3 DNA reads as TGCGCCAGCAGCTGGGGGACTAGGGAAGAGACCCAGTACTTC. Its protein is CASSWGTREETQYF.

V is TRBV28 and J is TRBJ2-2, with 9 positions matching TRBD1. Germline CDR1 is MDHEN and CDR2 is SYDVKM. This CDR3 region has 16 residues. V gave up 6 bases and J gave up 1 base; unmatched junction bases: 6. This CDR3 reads CASSEGGQGNTGELFF. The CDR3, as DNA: TGTGCCAGCAGCGAGGGGGGACAGGGGAACACCGGGGAGCTGTTTTTT.

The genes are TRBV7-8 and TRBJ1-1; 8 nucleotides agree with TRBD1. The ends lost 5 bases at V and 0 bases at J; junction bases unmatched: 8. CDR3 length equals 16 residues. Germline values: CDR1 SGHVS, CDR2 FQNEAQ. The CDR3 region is CASSHATGALNTEAFF. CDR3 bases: TGTGCCAGCAGCCATGCGACAGGGGCTTTGAACACTGAAGCTTTCTTT. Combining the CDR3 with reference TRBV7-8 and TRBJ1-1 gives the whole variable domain GAGVSQSPRYKVAKRGQDVALRCDPISGHVSLFWYQQALGQGPEFLTYFQNEAQLDKSGLPSDRFFAERPEGSVSTLKIQRTQQEDSAVYLCASSHATGALNTEAFFGQGTRLTVV.

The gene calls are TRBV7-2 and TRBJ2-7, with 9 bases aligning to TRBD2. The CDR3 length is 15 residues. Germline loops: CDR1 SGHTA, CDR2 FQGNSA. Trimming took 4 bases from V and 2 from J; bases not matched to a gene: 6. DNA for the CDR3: TGTGCCAGCAGCTCCGATAGCGGGAGCCCCTACGAGCAGTACTTC. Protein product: CASSSDSGSPYEQYF.

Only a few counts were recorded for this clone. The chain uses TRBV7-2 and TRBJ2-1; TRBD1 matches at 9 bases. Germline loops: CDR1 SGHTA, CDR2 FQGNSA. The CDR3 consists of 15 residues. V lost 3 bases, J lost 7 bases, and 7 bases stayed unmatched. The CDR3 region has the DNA TGTGCCAGCAGCTTTGCCGGGACAGGGAGTAATGAGCAGTTCTTC. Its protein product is CASSFAGTGSNEQFF.

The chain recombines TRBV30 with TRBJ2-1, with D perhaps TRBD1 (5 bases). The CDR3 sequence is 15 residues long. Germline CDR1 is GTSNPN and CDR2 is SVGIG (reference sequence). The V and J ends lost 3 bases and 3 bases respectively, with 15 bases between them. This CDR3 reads CAWSGDRIIYNEQFF. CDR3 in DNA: TGTGCCTGGAGCGGAGACAGAATCATCTACAATGAGCAGTTCTTC.

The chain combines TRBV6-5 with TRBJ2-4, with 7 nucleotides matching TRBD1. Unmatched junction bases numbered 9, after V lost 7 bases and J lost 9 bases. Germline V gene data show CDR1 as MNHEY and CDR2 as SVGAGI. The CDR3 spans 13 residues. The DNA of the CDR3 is TGTGCCAGCAATCTGGACAGGCTGGGCATTCAGTACTTC. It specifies CASNLDRLGIQYF.

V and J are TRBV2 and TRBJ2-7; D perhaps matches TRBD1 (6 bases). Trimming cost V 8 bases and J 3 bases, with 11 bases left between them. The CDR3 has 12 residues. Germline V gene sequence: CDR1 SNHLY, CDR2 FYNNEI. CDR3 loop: CASRDRYYEQYF. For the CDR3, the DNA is TGTGCCAGCCGCGACAGGTACTACGAGCAGTACTTC. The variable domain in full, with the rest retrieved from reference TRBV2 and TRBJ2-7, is EPEVTQTPSHQVTQMGQEVILRCVPISNHLYFYWYRQILGQKVEFLVSFYNNEISEKSEIFDDQFSVERPDGSNFTLKIRSTKLEDSAMYFCASRDRYYEQYFGPGTRLTVT.

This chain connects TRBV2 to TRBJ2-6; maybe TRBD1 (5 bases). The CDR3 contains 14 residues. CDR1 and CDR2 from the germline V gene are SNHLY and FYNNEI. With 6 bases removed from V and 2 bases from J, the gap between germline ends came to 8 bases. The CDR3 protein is CASSATAGANVLTF. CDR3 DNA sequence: TGTGCCAGCAGCGCGACAGCTGGGGCCAACGTCCTGACTTTC.

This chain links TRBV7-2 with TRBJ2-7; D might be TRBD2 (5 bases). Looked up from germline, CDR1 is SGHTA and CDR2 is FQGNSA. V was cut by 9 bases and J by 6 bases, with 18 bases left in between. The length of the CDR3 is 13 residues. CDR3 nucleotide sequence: TGTGCCAGTGCTCGGGATAAACCCGGCGAGCAGTACTTC. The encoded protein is CASARDKPGEQYF.

In DNA form, the CDR3 reads TGTGCCAGCAGCAAAGATGGCACAGGGGATCCCTACGAGCAGTACTTC. It specifies CASSKDGTGDPYEQYF. V gene TRBV21-1 combines with J gene TRBJ2-7; the tabulated D call, TRBD1, remains unverified against the DNA. TRBV21-1 represents a pseudogene. The CDR3 extends over 16 amino acids.

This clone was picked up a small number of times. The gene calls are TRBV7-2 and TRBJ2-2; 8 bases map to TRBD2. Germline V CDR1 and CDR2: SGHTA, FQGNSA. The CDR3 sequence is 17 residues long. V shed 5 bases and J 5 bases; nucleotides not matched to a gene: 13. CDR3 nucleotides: TGTGCCAGCAGCGCCGGGAGGGGACAATTGCTTACCGGGGAGCTGTTTTTT. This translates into CASSAGRGQLLTGELFF.

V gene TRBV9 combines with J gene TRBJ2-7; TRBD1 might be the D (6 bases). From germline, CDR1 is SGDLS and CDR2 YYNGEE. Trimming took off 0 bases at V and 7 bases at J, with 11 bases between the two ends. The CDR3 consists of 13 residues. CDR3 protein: CASSVGQGREQYF. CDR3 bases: TGTGCCAGCAGCGTAGGTCAGGGGCGGGAGCAGTACTTC.

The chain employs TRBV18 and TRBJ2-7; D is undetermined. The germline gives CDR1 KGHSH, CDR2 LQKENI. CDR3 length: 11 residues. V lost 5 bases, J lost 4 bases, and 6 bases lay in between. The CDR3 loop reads CASSDSYEQYF. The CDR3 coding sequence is TGTGCCAGCTCAGATAGTTACGAGCAGTACTTC.

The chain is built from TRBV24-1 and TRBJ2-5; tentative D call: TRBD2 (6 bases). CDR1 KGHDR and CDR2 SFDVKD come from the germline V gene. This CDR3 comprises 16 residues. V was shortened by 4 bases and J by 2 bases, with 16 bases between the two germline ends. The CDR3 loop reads CATSEGSGREQETQYF. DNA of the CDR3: TGTGCCACCAGTGAAGGATCGGGACGGGAGCAAGAGACCCAGTACTTC.

The CDR3 region has the DNA TGTGCCAGCAGCCCCGGGACTAGCGGGAGTCCAGACACCGGGGAGCTGTTTTTT. Amino acids: CASSPGTSGSPDTGELFF. V and J are TRBV4-2 and TRBJ2-2; 14 bases map to TRBD2. The CDR3 runs 18 residues. Trimming cost V 4 bases and J 3 bases; bases outside gene matches: 7. Germline-derived CDR1 and CDR2 are LGHNA and YNFKEQ.

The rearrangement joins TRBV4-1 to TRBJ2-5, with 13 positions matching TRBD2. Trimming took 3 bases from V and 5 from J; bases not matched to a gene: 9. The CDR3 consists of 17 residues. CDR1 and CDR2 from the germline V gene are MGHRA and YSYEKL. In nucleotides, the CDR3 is TGCGCCAGCAGCCATGATGGACTAGCGGGGGCTAGGGAGACCCAGTACTTC. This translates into CASSHDGLAGARETQYF.